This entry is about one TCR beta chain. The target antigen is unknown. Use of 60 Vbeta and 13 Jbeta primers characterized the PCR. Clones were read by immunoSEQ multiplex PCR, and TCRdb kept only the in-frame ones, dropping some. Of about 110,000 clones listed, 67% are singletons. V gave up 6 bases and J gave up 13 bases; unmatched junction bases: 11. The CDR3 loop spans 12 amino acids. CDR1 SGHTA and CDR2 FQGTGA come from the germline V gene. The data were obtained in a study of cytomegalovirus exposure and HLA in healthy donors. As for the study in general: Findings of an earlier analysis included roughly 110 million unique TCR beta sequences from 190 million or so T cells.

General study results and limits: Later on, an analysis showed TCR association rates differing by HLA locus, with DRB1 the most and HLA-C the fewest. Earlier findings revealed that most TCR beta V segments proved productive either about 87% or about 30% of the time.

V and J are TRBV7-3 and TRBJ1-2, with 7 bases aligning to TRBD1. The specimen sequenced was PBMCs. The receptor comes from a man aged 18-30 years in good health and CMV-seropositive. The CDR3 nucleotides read TGTGCCAGCAGTTTTCCCGGGACAGCCCTCACCTTC. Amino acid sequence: CASSFPGTALTF.